These T cell receptor beta chains were read from a single sample in a study of lymphopenia after photon versus proton radiotherapy. Generated by immunoSEQ multiplex PCR, the TCRdb table keeps only in-frame clones and is missing some. The table has over 10,000 clones, 88% seen once. Sequenced material: peripheral blood, taken from a patient treated with photon-based radiotherapy. These TCRs come from a man aged 55-75 years with pancreatic cancer. Both conserved end residues are part of each CDR3. D genes are given only for firm matches. Expanded clones are given a class, and other clones once, few, many or no size at all.

v_gene,abundance,j_gene,d_gene,CDR3nt,CDR3aa
TRBV7-2,.,TRBJ2-7,TRBD1,TGTGCCAGCAGCTTCGGGACAGGCTACGAGCAGTACTTC,CASSFGTGYEQYF
TRBV11-1,.,TRBJ2-2,.,TGTGCCAGCAGCTTTTTAACGGGAAACACCGGGGAGCTGTTTTTT,CASSFLTGNTGELFF
TRBV5-4,.,TRBJ2-2,TRBD1,TGTGCCAGCAGCTTGGGGGGGACAGGGTATGGTGGGCGAGAGCTGTTTTTT,CASSLGGTGYGGRELFF
TRBV6-5,.,TRBJ2-5,.,TGTGCCAGCAGTATAGGGTCGACTATAGGAGAGACCCAGTACTTC,CASSIGSTIGETQYF
TRBV6-5,once,TRBJ2-1,.,TGTGCCAGCAGTTACTCGGGCGGGGGCTATTACAATGAGCAGTTCTTC,CASSYSGGGYYNEQFF
TRBV27,.,TRBJ2-4,TRBD1,TGTGCCAGCAGTTTGAGCGGGACAGGGAGGAACATTCAGTACTTC,CASSLSGTGRNIQYF
TRBV7-9,.,TRBJ2-6,TRBD1,TGTGCCAGCAGCACTTCAATGACCAGGGGGCTAGGGGCCAACGTCCTGACTTTC,CASSTSMTRGLGANVLTF
TRBV7-9,.,TRBJ2-2,.,TGTGCCAGCAGCTTAGGAGGGACGCCTCAATACACCGGGGAGCTGTTTTTT,CASSLGGTPQYTGELFF
TRBV19,.,TRBJ1-4,.,TGTGCCAGTAGTGTCCGGGAAGTCCGACGGGAAAAACTGTTTTTT,CASSVREVRREKLFF
TRBV19,.,TRBJ1-1,.,TGTGCCAGTAGTATAGGGGAGGGACTTGAAGCTTTCTTT,CASSIGEGLEAFF
TRBV7-9,.,TRBJ2-3,TRBD1,TGTGCCAGCAGCTGGGACGGACAGGGTTTAGTTGCGCAGTATTTT,CASSWDGQGLVAQYF
TRBV5-6,.,TRBJ2-3,.,TGTGCCAGCAGCTTGTTGGACTACGACACAGATACGCAGTATTTT,CASSLLDYDTDTQYF
TRBV7-9,.,TRBJ1-1,.,TGTGCCAGCAGCTTAGCGGGGGCTAAGGCTGAAGCTTTCTTT,CASSLAGAKAEAFF
TRBV4-1,.,TRBJ2-1,.,TGCGCCAGCAGCCAAGGACGAGGGCCCAGCTCCTACAATGAGCAGTTCTTC,CASSQGRGPSSYNEQFF
TRBV4-1,.,TRBJ2-7,.,TGCGCCAGCAGCCAAGTGTGGACCGGGCACGAGCAGTACTTC,CASSQVWTGHEQYF
TRBV5-4,.,TRBJ1-4,.,TGTGCCAGCAGTCCCAATACAGGGTTGGATGAAAAACTGTTTTTT,CASSPNTGLDEKLFF
TRBV4-1,.,TRBJ1-2,.,TGCGCCAGCAGCCAGGGCCGGGCCCGTCGTGACTATGGCTACACCTTC,CASSQGRARRDYGYTF
TRBV5-6,.,TRBJ1-2,.,TGTGCCAGCAGCGAGAACTCAGGGCGCTATGGCTACACCTTC,CASSENSGRYGYTF
TRBV25-1,.,TRBJ1-1,.,TGTGCCAGCAGTGAAACGGACTGGAACACTGAAGCTTTCTTT,CASSETDWNTEAFF
TRBV11-3,.,TRBJ2-1,.,TGTGCCAGCAGCTTCCGACAGAACAATGAGCAGTTCTTC,CASSFRQNNEQFF
TRBV5-1,.,TRBJ1-4,TRBD1,TGCGCCAGCAGCATGGGACAGCTTAATGAAAAACTGTTTTTT,CASSMGQLNEKLFF
TRBV4-3,.,TRBJ2-2,.,TGCGCCAGCAGCCAAGTTGGGGGTTTCACCGGGGAGCTGTTTTTT,CASSQVGGFTGELFF
TRBV7-3,few,TRBJ1-2,.,TGTGCCAGCAGCGACTCAGAGAACTATGGCTACACCTTC,CASSDSENYGYTF
TRBV5-5,.,TRBJ2-5,TRBD1,TGTGCCAGCAGCTTGGACAGGGGGACCCAGTACTTC,CASSLDRGTQYF
TRBV19,.,TRBJ1-5,TRBD1,TGTGCCACCTCACCGGGGGGACAGCTCCTCAGGGGCAATCAGCCCCAGCATTTT,CATSPGGQLLRGNQPQHF